This TCR beta chain came from a study of OX40 agonist ivuxolimab in advanced cancers. Note on this clone: Antigen: not known.

Produced via immunoSEQ multiplex PCR; TCRdb's table is partial and in-frame only. Among 60,000 or so clones listed, about 87% were seen once. Findings and limits, study-wide: Averaged across samples, CD8+ T cells carried more expanded clones than CD4+ did. By week 6 at 0.1 to 3.0 mg/kg, blood CD4+ and CD8+ T cells had expanded clonally.

This CDR3 is built from 12 residues. Germline V gives CDR1 MNHEY, CDR2 SVGAGI. Trimming removed 11 bases from V and 2 bases from J, with 13 bases in between. This clonotype originated in an adult with an advanced solid tumor such as melanoma, head and neck, liver or kidney cancer. The gene calls are TRBV6-5 and TRBJ2-7; TRBD2 is a possible D gene (5 bases). Specimen: CD4+ or CD8+ T cells sorted from blood, collected in a trial of the OX40 agonist ivuxolimab. For the CDR3, the DNA is TGTGCCGCTGGGCGGGTGACCTACGAGCAGTACTTC. Translation gives CAAGRVTYEQYF.